Presented here are 14 T cell receptor beta chains from one specimen sequenced in a study of T-cell reconstitution after alpha-beta-depleted transplantation in children. This sample's TCRbeta library carried unique molecular identifier barcodes. MiXCR was run by TCRdb on the PCR reads, yielding one entry per CDR3 protein. This table has around 16,000 distinct CDR3 sequences, less than 9.5% appearing once. Sequenced material: PBMCs, mostly from graft donor cells, taken 60 days after TCRalphabeta/CD19-depleted stem cell transplant. Receptors originate from a boy in the first two years of life who had a stem cell transplant for Wiskott-Aldrich syndrome, so the T cells may come from the graft donor.

The table lists this clonotype with many counts. CDR3 nucleotide sequence: TGCGCCAGCAGCGCGGGACAGAACACTGAAGCTTTCTTT. Its protein is CASSAGQNTEAFF. The chain carries TRBV5-1 and TRBJ1-1; D perhaps matches TRBD1 (6 bases). V shed 4 bases and J shed 1 base, with 8 bases lying between them. The CDR3 consists of 13 residues. In germline, CDR1 is SGHRS, CDR2 YFSETQ.

In this sample, this clonotype turned up many times. The CDR3 nucleotides read TGCGCCAGCAGCTTGGGGCAGGTGAACACTGAAGCTTTCTTT. Encoded protein: CASSLGQVNTEAFF. V gene TRBV5-1 combines with J gene TRBJ1-1; D gene unclear. The CDR3 length is 14 residues. The V and J ends lost 0 bases and 0 bases respectively, with 6 bases between them. In germline, CDR1 is SGHRS, CDR2 YFSETQ.

The rearrangement joins TRBV28 to TRBJ1-5; D is unresolved. The J call may be mistaken, given a closer DNA end match to TRBJ2-3. CDR3 length equals 12 residues. The V gene's germline CDR1 is MDHEN and CDR2 SYDVKM. CDR3 DNA sequence: TGTGCCAGCAGTTCAGTTTTGCAGCCCCAGTATTTT. Its protein product is CASSSVLQPQYF.

This clonotype turned up a few times. This chain links TRBV9 with TRBJ1-3; no clear D. The germline V gene has CDR1 SGDLS and CDR2 YYNGEE. V gave up 0 bases and J gave up 4 bases, with 8 bases separating them. The CDR3 runs to 14 residues. The CDR3 spells CASSVGVSGNTIYF. The CDR3 bases are TGTGCCAGCAGCGTAGGGGTGTCCGGAAACACCATATATTTT.

This clonotype was picked up many times. The chain recombines TRBV7-2 with TRBJ2-7; no definite D call. V lost 4 bases and J 4 bases, leaving 11 bases between the germline ends. The CDR3 is 13 residues long. The germline gives CDR1 SGHTA, CDR2 FQGNSA. CDR3 amino acids: CASSSRGFYEQYF. The CDR3 coding sequence is TGTGCCAGCAGCTCCCGAGGATTTTACGAGCAGTACTTC.

There are many counts of this clonotype. The chain links TRBV27 to TRBJ2-7; 7 nucleotides agree with TRBD2. The V and J ends lost 6 bases and 0 bases, in that order; junction bases with no gene match: 5. The CDR3 sequence is 14 residues long. In germline, CDR1 is MNHEY, CDR2 SMNVEV (reference sequence). CDR3 DNA: TGTGCCAGCAGCCCCGTAGCGGGCTCCTACGAGCAGTACTTC. Residues: CASSPVAGSYEQYF.

By frequency in the sample, this clonotype is hyperexpanded. The CDR3 loop is CASSPDRNQPQHF. The CDR3 DNA reads as TGTGCCAGCTCACCGGACCGTAATCAGCCCCAGCATTTT. This chain links TRBV18 with TRBJ1-5, with D hard to call. Germline V gene data show CDR1 as KGHSH and CDR2 as LQKENI. The CDR3 is 13 residues long. The V end was cut by 3 bases, the J end by 4 bases, with 7 bases between.

V is TRBV6-1 and J is TRBJ2-5, with 8 bases matching TRBD2. The CDR3 loop spans 16 amino acids. Germline assignment: CDR1 MNHNS and CDR2 SASEGT. V gave up 10 bases and J gave up 1 base; unmatched junction bases: 14. The CDR3 bases are TGTGCCACCCAGCCGTCCCCCCTAGCGGGCCAAGAGACCCAGTACTTC. It is translated as CATQPSPLAGQETQYF.

This clonotype was recorded many times. The CDR3 DNA follows: TGTGCCAGCTCACCACCGATCTCGGGGTCCGAGCAGTACTTC. Residues: CASSPPISGSEQYF. This rearrangement joins TRBV18 to TRBJ2-7, with a tentative D call TRBD2 (5 bases). Germline-derived CDR1 and CDR2 are KGHSH and LQKENI. V was shortened by 0 bases and J by 6 bases, with 12 bases between the two germline ends. The CDR3 runs to 14 residues.

This clonotype occurred many times. This chain uses TRBV24-1 with TRBJ2-1; the D gene could be TRBD1 or TRBD2 (5 bases each). Germline CDR1 reads KGHDR; CDR2 reads SFDVKD. CDR3 size: 16 residues. V was shortened by 0 bases and J by 0 bases, with 8 bases between the two germline ends. The CDR3: CATSDLGTFSYNEQFF. The CDR3, as DNA: TGTGCCACCAGTGATTTGGGGACCTTCTCCTACAATGAGCAGTTCTTC.

This clonotype was detected a few times. The V and J genes are TRBV7-9 and TRBJ1-3; perhaps TRBD1 as D (5 bases). CDR1 SEHNR and CDR2 FQNEAQ come from the germline V gene (reference sequence). The CDR3 has 16 amino acids. V was cut by 3 bases and J by 0 bases, with 12 bases left in between. CDR3: CASSFRGTVSGNTIYF. CDR3 DNA: TGTGCCAGCAGCTTCCGCGGGACTGTCTCTGGAAACACCATATATTTT. Complete variable domain (other parts from reference TRBV7-9 and TRBJ1-3): DTGVSQNPRHKITKRGQNVTFRCDPISEHNRLYWYRQTLGQGPEFLTYFQNEAQLEKSRLLSDRFSAERPKGSFSTLEIQRTEQGDSAMYLCASSFRGTVSGNTIYFGEGSWLTVV.

This clonotype has a handful of counts. The chain has TRBV20-1 and TRBJ2-5, with 11 bases that match TRBD2. CDR1 DFQATT and CDR2 SNEGSKA come from the germline V gene (reference sequence). This CDR3 contains 15 residues. Unmatched junction bases numbered 9, after V lost 4 bases and J lost 5 bases. In DNA form, the CDR3 reads TGCAGTGCTACCAAACTAGCGGGAGTATGGGAGACCCAGTACTTC. Amino acid sequence: CSATKLAGVWETQYF.

This clonotype was counted only a few times. The chain carries TRBV4-3 and TRBJ1-4; D not resolved. Trimming cost V 1 base and J 10 bases, with 16 bases left between them. This CDR3 is built from 15 residues. CDR1 and CDR2 from the germline V gene are LGHNA and YSLEER. The CDR3 spells CASSQVRLLLGKLFF. The CDR3, as DNA: TGCGCCAGCAGCCAAGTTCGACTTCTACTGGGAAAACTGTTTTTT.

This clonotype came up many times. The J gene is TRBJ2-3, the V gene TRBV7-9; 7 positions match TRBD2. The CDR3 spans 17 residues. With 4 bases clipped from V and 4 bases from J, the junction kept 14 bases outside the gene matches. Germline lookup yields CDR1 SEHNR and CDR2 FQNEAQ (reference sequence). The CDR3 protein is CASSSRLRLARPDTQYF. CDR3 DNA sequence: TGTGCCAGCAGCTCCCGCCTGCGACTAGCACGCCCAGATACGCAGTATTTT.